These T cell receptor beta chains were read from a single sample in a study of glioma-infiltrating T cells. Each CDR3 protein gets one entry after TCRdb re-called the multiplex PCR reads with MiXCR. This sample has tens of thousands of distinct CDR3 sequences, with roughly 40% found just once. Specimen: glioma tissue, nonneoplastic brain tissue, or PBMCs (not recorded which). The receptors come from a human donor with low-grade glioma or glioblastoma, undergoing nonglioma brain surgery, or in good health (not recorded which). Both conserved end residues are part of each CDR3. A D gene is named only where the DNA matches it firmly. Part of the rows lack a size; the others show once, few, many or a class for expanded clones.

size,V,D,J,DNA,CDR3
NA,TRBV11-3,NA,TRBJ1-1,TGTGCCAGCAGCTTTGTGGGGCTAATGAACACTGAAGCTTTCTTT,CASSFVGLMNTEAFF
NA,TRBV6-5,NA,TRBJ1-5,TGTGCCCGCCGTTCCGGAGACCAGTTCCCTCAGCCACAGCATTTT,CARRSGDQFPQPQHF
many,TRBV6-1,TRBD2,TRBJ2-1,TGTGCCAGCAGTGAGATTCTAGCGGGAGGAAAGTTCTTC,CASSEILAGGKFF
many,TRBV20-1,NA,TRBJ2-5,TGCAGTGCCACAGGAAACCAAGAGACCCAGTACTTC,CSATGNQETQYF
NA,TRBV20-1,NA,TRBJ1-1,TGCAGTGCTCAGGACCCGGGACACCTGAACATTGAAGCTTTCTTT,CSAQDPGHLNIEAFF
many,TRBV29-1,NA,TRBJ2-1,TGCAGCGTTGAAGATCTCAGCGCCGGAAAGGATGAGCAGTTCTTC,CSVEDLSAGKDEQFF
many,TRBV3-1,NA,TRBJ2-7,TGTGCCAGCAGCCAAACGAGAACCCTTACTCCCCGGGATTACTACGAGCAGTACTTC,CASSQTRTLTPRDYYEQYF
many,TRBV20-1,TRBD1,TRBJ2-1,TGCAGTGCTACCGACAGGGCCAACAATGAGCAGTTCTTC,CSATDRANNEQFF
NA,TRBV28,NA,TRBJ2-3,TGTGCCAGCAGTTTGCGGATCGGCGCAGATACGCGGTATTTT,CASSLRIGADTRYF
NA,TRBV6-2/TRBV6-3,NA,TRBJ1-2,TGTGCCAGCCGTTACAGCGACGCAAATCCCTCTAACTATGGCTACACCTTC,CASRYSDANPSNYGYTF
few,TRBV29-1,NA,TRBJ1-1,TGCAGCGTTGGTCCGGGGGGAGAGTACACTGAAGCTTTCTTT,CSVGPGGEYTEAFF
NA,TRBV6-6,NA,TRBJ1-4,TGTGCCAGCAGTTACGCTTCCCACAGGGCTACTAATGAAGAACTGTTTTTT,CASSYASHRATNEELFF